This TCR beta chain comes out of a study of OX40 agonist ivuxolimab in advanced cancers. Overall study: Partial response was recorded in three patients: one hepatocellular carcinoma and two cutaneous melanoma cases. Study results and limitations: People who partly responded at 0.1-3.0 mg/kg had some of the least clonal expansion seen. Also present in some nonresponders was a low level of normalized T-cell clonal expansion.

Profiling relied on immunoSEQ multiplex PCR, and the TCRdb table lists in-frame clones only, not all of them. The repertoire holds fewer than 90,000 clones, around nine tenths seen once, with 2.8% in the top ten. Trimming stripped 4 bases from V and 2 bases from J, with 12 bases between. The length of the CDR3 is 14 residues. Looked up from germline, CDR1 is LNHDA and CDR2 is SQIVND (reference sequence). As concerns this clone: Its specificity is unknown.

Patients were ineligible given autoimmune disease history or systemic immunosuppression. The genes are TRBV19 and TRBJ2-7; possibly TRBD2 for D (5 bases). The TCR sequence derives from an adult with an advanced solid tumor such as melanoma, head and neck, liver or kidney cancer. This specimen was CD4+ or CD8+ T cells sorted from blood, taken in a trial of the OX40 agonist ivuxolimab. The CDR3 region has the DNA TGTGCCAGTAGTACAGCCGTGGGAGCCTACGAGCAGTACTTC. It yields the protein CASSTAVGAYEQYF.